The clone carrying this T cell receptor (beta chain) has a count of ten or more. Its antigen is currently unknown. This library used 300 to 500 ng RNA and molecular barcoded adaptors spanning alpha/delta and beta/gamma chains. Each CDR3 protein gets one entry after TCRdb re-called the reads with MiXCR. The sample lists 50,000 to 65,000 distinct CDR3 sequences; 15% to 25% were seen once. This CDR3 is 15 amino acids long. V lost 0 bases and J 3 bases, leaving 14 bases between the germline ends. Germline V lookup: CDR1 DFQATT, CDR2 SNEGSKA (reference sequence). These data are taken from a study of read filtering for tumor transcriptome and immune sequencing. Notes on the study in general: IR-seq and RNA-seq agreed better without single-read clonotypes.

This clonotype was obtained from a donor at least 40 years old with multiple myeloma. Sample: a population of CD138-negative cells sorted from bone marrow. This rearrangement joins TRBV20-1 to TRBJ1-1; D is undetermined. The CDR3 spells CSARDFRGTDTEAFF. In nucleotides, the CDR3 is TGCAGTGCTAGAGATTTTCGGGGTACGGACACTGAAGCTTTCTTT.